This T cell receptor (beta chain) was identified during a study of T cells of healthy individuals. TCRdb fed the 5' RACE reads into MiXCR, producing one record per CDR3 protein. The data contain around 83,000 distinct CDR3 sequences, around 5.1% of them seen just once; the ten biggest clones take up roughly 7.6%. The sequence derives from a female donor in good health.

CDR3 sequence reads: CASSWTIEAFF. CDR3 bases: TGTGCCAGCAGTTGGACTATCGAAGCTTTCTTT. The V and J genes are TRBV12-3 or TRBV12-4 and TRBJ1-1, with no clear D. Trimming removed 4 bases from V and 8 bases from J, with 8 bases in between. CDR3 length equals 11 residues.